What follows are 26 T cell receptor beta chains derived from one specimen sequenced in a study of identical twins. TCRdb fed the 5' RACE reads into MiXCR, producing one record per CDR3 protein. The sample yields some 330,000 distinct CDR3 sequences, 7% to 9.5% seen once. Sample: naive T cells sorted from blood. The source of these receptors is a woman aged 50 to 60 in good health.

The V gene is TRBV24-1, the J gene TRBJ2-1; D gene ambiguous. Trimming removed 6 bases at V and 8 bases at J, with 13 bases between. The CDR3 consists of 13 residues. CDR1 is KGHDR and CDR2 is SFDVKD in the germline V gene. The CDR3 reads CATSPLTGHEQFF. The CDR3 DNA reads as TGTGCCACCAGTCCACTGACTGGGCATGAGCAGTTCTTC.

Ten or more counts support this clonotype. This sequence joins TRBV29-1 and TRBJ1-1; the D gene is possibly TRBD1 (5 bases). Trimming stripped 0 bases from V and 1 base from J, with 18 bases between. From germline, CDR1 is SQVTM and CDR2 ANQGSEA. The CDR3 is made up of 17 amino acids. CDR3 region: CSVEDLKEWGGNTEAFF. CDR3 DNA sequence: TGCAGCGTTGAAGATCTCAAAGAGTGGGGGGGGAACACTGAAGCTTTCTTT.

The rearrangement joins TRBV20-1 to TRBJ1-4; a possible D gene is TRBD1 (5 bases). V was pared by 1 base and J by 7 bases, with 16 bases between. Germline CDR1 reads DFQATT; CDR2 reads SNEGSKA (reference sequence). The CDR3 has 15 residues. The CDR3 reads CSARASGVAREKLFF. The CDR3 nucleotides are TGCAGTGCTAGAGCCTCGGGGGTAGCCCGTGAAAAACTGTTTTTT.

The genes are TRBV7-6 and TRBJ2-7; D is possibly TRBD1 (7 bases). The length of the CDR3 is 15 residues. CDR1 is SGHVS, CDR2 FNYEAQ, per germline. Trimming cost V 4 bases and J 6 bases, with 19 bases left between them. CDR3 DNA: TGTGCCAGCAGCTCGCAGGCAGGGGGAGGATCCGAGCAGTACTTC. Protein: CASSSQAGGGSEQYF.

Ten or more counts support this clonotype. The chain recombines TRBV5-1 with TRBJ2-1; 13 nucleotides align to TRBD2. From germline, CDR1 is SGHRS and CDR2 YFSETQ. The CDR3 extends over 15 amino acids. V dropped 5 bases and J dropped 6; count of bases not matched to a gene: 5. The CDR3 region is CASSSGLAGFNEQFF. The CDR3 DNA reads TGCGCCAGCAGTTCGGGACTAGCGGGATTCAATGAGCAGTTCTTC.

This clonotype occurred a few times. The chain combines TRBV4-1 with TRBJ2-1; perhaps TRBD2 as D (5 bases). This CDR3 contains 17 residues. V was cut by 3 bases and J by 0 bases, with 15 bases left in between. Germline V gene data show CDR1 as MGHRA and CDR2 as YSYEKL. The CDR3 DNA is TGCGCCAGCAGCCAGTATACTAGGGCCAGCTCCTACAATGAGCAGTTCTTC. Encoded protein: CASSQYTRASSYNEQFF.

The gene calls are TRBV10-3 and TRBJ1-1; no clear D gene. This CDR3 is 13 amino acids long. V was cut by 7 bases and J by 5 bases, with 14 bases left in between. CDR1 and CDR2 from the germline V gene are ENHRY and SYGVKD. This chain's CDR3 is CAITVSLGTEAFF. The CDR3 coding sequence is TGTGCCATCACCGTCTCCCTGGGGACTGAAGCTTTCTTT.

The chain combines TRBV30 with TRBJ1-6, with no clear D. The CDR3 extends over 11 amino acids. The germline V and J ends were trimmed by 6 bases and 11 bases, with 11 bases remaining between them. Germline loops: CDR1 GTSNPN, CDR2 SVGIG (reference sequence). The CDR3: CACSAGAPLHF. In DNA form, the CDR3 reads TGTGCCTGTTCCGCGGGTGCACCCCTCCACTTT.

This clonotype occurred a few times. The chain uses TRBV10-3 and TRBJ2-1; 9 positions agree with TRBD2. J gave up 4 bases and V 10 bases, and 11 bases lay outside the gene matches. CDR1 is ENHRY and CDR2 is SYGVKD in the germline V gene. The CDR3 has 15 amino acids. CDR3 in amino acids: CASRGGLADYNEQFF. The CDR3 nucleotides read TGTGCCAGCCGGGGGGGACTAGCAGATTACAATGAGCAGTTCTTC.

This sequence joins TRBV19 and TRBJ1-2; no firm D call. CDR3 length: 14 amino acids. Germline V gene sequence: CDR1 LNHDA, CDR2 SQIVND (reference sequence). V lost 3 bases and J 5 bases, leaving 13 bases between the germline ends. The CDR3 is CASSIGVVGYGYTF. The DNA for the CDR3 is TGTGCCAGTAGTATCGGCGTAGTGGGATATGGCTACACCTTC.

This clonotype was counted a few times. This chain links TRBV12-3 or TRBV12-4 with TRBJ2-1; 15 bases map to TRBD2. Germline trimming cut 5 bases from V and 10 bases from J; bases unmatched to any gene: 12. The CDR3 covers 17 residues. The CDR3 spells CASSLGPGLAGGDEQFF. DNA of the CDR3: TGTGCCAGCAGTCTTGGACCGGGACTAGCGGGAGGCGACGAGCAGTTCTTC.

The chain couples TRBV24-1 to TRBJ1-1; 7 bases are shared with TRBD1. Germline V gives CDR1 KGHDR, CDR2 SFDVKD. After removal of 5 bases from V and 4 bases from J, the junction contained 9 bases not matched to a gene. The CDR3 has 15 residues. The DNA of the CDR3 is TGTGCCACCAGTGGCAGACAGGGCGGGGGCACTGAAGCTTTCTTT. Translating it yields CATSGRQGGGTEAFF.

The sample holds many counts of this clonotype. The rearrangement links TRBV6-2 or TRBV6-3 to TRBJ1-1; TRBD1 is a possible D gene (5 bases). V was cut by 6 bases and J by 6 bases, with 14 bases left in between. This CDR3 region has 13 residues. Germline CDR1 is MNHEY and CDR2 is SVGEGT. In nucleotides, the CDR3 is TGTGCCAGCAGAAACCACGCGGGGGCTGAAGCTTTCTTT. Translated, it gives CASRNHAGAEAFF.

This clonotype occurred a few times. V gene TRBV20-1 combines with J gene TRBJ1-5, with 9 bases identical to TRBD1. This CDR3 has 16 amino acids. Germline CDR1 DFQATT, CDR2 SNEGSKA (reference sequence). J lost 1 base, V lost 2 bases, and 6 bases had no gene match. The CDR3 DNA is TGCAGTGCTAGACCACAGGGGGCGCCGAGCAATCAGCCCCAGCATTTT. Amino acids: CSARPQGAPSNQPQHF.

V and J are TRBV6-1 and TRBJ1-2; 7 bases line up with TRBD1. V gave up 6 bases and J gave up 7 bases; unmatched junction bases: 8. The CDR3 totals 13 residues. Germline-derived CDR1 and CDR2 are MNHNS and SASEGT. The CDR3 DNA reads as TGTGCCAGCAGATATACAGGGGACCCTGGCTACACCTTC. Amino acid sequence: CASRYTGDPGYTF.

This clonotype was picked up many times. The gene calls are TRBV7-9 and TRBJ1-2, with D perhaps TRBD1 (5 bases). Deletions cut 6 bases from V and 6 bases from J, with 17 bases between. The CDR3 consists of 14 residues. The germline gives CDR1 SEHNR, CDR2 FQNEAQ (reference sequence). In DNA, the CDR3 is TGTGCCAGCAGTGGGGGAAGGCTGATGGATGGCTACACCTTC. This codes for CASSGGRLMDGYTF.

At least ten counts were recorded for this clonotype. The J gene is TRBJ2-3, the V gene TRBV7-9; 9 nucleotides agree with TRBD2. Germline CDR1 SEHNR, CDR2 FQNEAQ (reference sequence). This CDR3 is built from 14 residues. The ends lost 5 bases at V and 2 bases at J; junction bases unmatched: 2. The DNA of the CDR3 is TGTGCCAGCAGCCCTAGCGGGAACACAGATACGCAGTATTTT. Translating gives CASSPSGNTDTQYF.

In its sample, this clonotype was seen a few times. This chain uses TRBV5-1 with TRBJ2-7, with D hard to call. The germline CDR1 and CDR2 sequences are SGHRS and YFSETQ. The V and J ends lost 5 bases and 4 bases respectively, with 7 bases between them. The CDR3 length is 11 residues. CDR3 DNA sequence: TGCGCCAGCAGATCCGGGTACGAGCAGTACTTC. Protein product: CASRSGYEQYF.

The chain recombines TRBV10-2 with TRBJ2-7; tentative D call: TRBD2 (6 bases). This CDR3 contains 15 residues. V lost 1 base and J 5 bases, leaving 15 bases between the germline ends. In germline, CDR1 is WSHSY, CDR2 SAAADI. The CDR3 here is CASSEFPGVNHEQYF. In DNA, the CDR3 is TGCGCCAGCAGTGAGTTTCCGGGGGTCAACCACGAGCAGTACTTC.

The CDR3 region has the DNA TGTGCCAGCAGCCCTCGACTAGCGGGAGGGTTCGATACCAAAGAGACCCAGTACTTC. Protein: CASSPRLAGGFDTKETQYF. The chain recombines TRBV7-9 with TRBJ2-5; 14 bases align to TRBD2. J lost 3 bases, V lost 5 bases, and 14 bases had no gene match. CDR1 SEHNR and CDR2 FQNEAQ come from the germline V gene (reference sequence). The CDR3 covers 19 residues.

This chain links TRBV6-5 with TRBJ2-4, with 11 bases identical to TRBD2. Germline loops: CDR1 MNHEY, CDR2 SVGAGI. The V and J ends lost 6 bases and 14 bases, in that order; junction bases with no gene match: 6. This CDR3 region has 12 residues. CDR3 in amino acids: CASSQPGLAEYF. CDR3 sequence (DNA): TGTGCCAGCAGCCAACCGGGACTAGCGGAGTACTTC.

The CDR3 region has the DNA TGCGCCAGCAGCCAGGGGCCCCAGCGGGGTAGAGGCGATACGCAGTATTTT. As protein: CASSQGPQRGRGDTQYF. The genes are TRBV4-1 and TRBJ2-3, with TRBD2 matching over 7 bases. The CDR3 has 17 amino acids. Germline CDR1 MGHRA, CDR2 YSYEKL. The ends lost 3 bases at V and 6 bases at J; junction bases unmatched: 15.

The rearrangement uses TRBV7-9 and TRBJ2-1; the match to TRBD1 covers 8 bases. The CDR3 is 15 residues long. J lost 5 bases, V lost 6 bases, and 9 bases had no gene match. The V gene's germline CDR1 is SEHNR and CDR2 FQNEAQ (reference sequence). For the CDR3, the DNA is TGTGCCAGCAGGCAAACAGGGGGTCCCCACAATGAGCAGTTCTTC. This sequence encodes CASRQTGGPHNEQFF.

This clonotype has more than one count but fewer than ten. This chain uses TRBV12-3 or TRBV12-4 with TRBJ2-3; 7 positions match TRBD2. V shed 5 bases and J 3 bases; nucleotides not matched to a gene: 8. This CDR3 has 15 amino acids. This chain's CDR3 is CASSNSGIGTDTQYF. CDR3 DNA sequence: TGTGCCAGCAGTAACAGCGGGATCGGAACAGATACGCAGTATTTT.

This clonotype was counted many times. The J gene is TRBJ2-5, the V gene TRBV18; D is unclear. CDR1 is KGHSH, CDR2 LQKENI, per germline. This CDR3 is built from 16 residues. V was pared by 3 bases and J by 1 base, with 15 bases between. The CDR3 spells CASSPAFDPSQETQYF. The CDR3 DNA reads TGTGCCAGCTCACCCGCGTTCGACCCATCCCAAGAGACCCAGTACTTC.

The sample holds many counts of this clonotype. The gene calls are TRBV5-1 and TRBJ2-3; 8 nucleotides align to TRBD2. The germline gives CDR1 SGHRS, CDR2 YFSETQ. The CDR3 extends over 16 amino acids. V gave up 0 bases and J gave up 1 base; unmatched junction bases: 4. The CDR3 is CASSLDPGLGTDTQYF. DNA for the CDR3: TGCGCCAGCAGCTTGGATCCGGGACTAGGCACAGATACGCAGTATTTT.